The entry that follows covers one TCR beta chain sequence. The target antigen is unknown. The donors were in the roughly 110-subject validation cohort, distinct from the roughly 700-subject first cohort. Per germline, CDR1 MNHEY and CDR2 SMNVEV (reference sequence). CDR3 length: 18 amino acids. With 0 bases clipped from V and 5 bases from J, the junction kept 5 bases outside the gene matches. TCRdb's copy holds only in-frame clones and misses some; the assay was immunoSEQ multiplex PCR. Here the sample spans some 200,000 clones, 84% being singletons. The data originate from a study of cytomegalovirus exposure and HLA in healthy donors. Findings and limits, study-wide: Researchers catalogued under 200 TCR beta chains as cytomegalovirus-associated. Generally TCR sequences proved uncommon, though certain public TCRs appeared in numerous donors.

The source is a woman in her twenties or thirties in good health and CMV-seropositive. Sequencing used PBMCs. The chain recombines TRBV27 with TRBJ2-2, with TRBD2 matching over 14 bases. As DNA, the CDR3 is TGTGCCAGCAGTTTATCTGGGACTAGCGGGAGAAGTACCGGGGAGCTGTTTTTT. This translates into CASSLSGTSGRSTGELFF.